What follows are 27 T cell receptor beta chains derived from one specimen sequenced in a study of blood T cell repertoires in COVID-19. Produced via immunoSEQ multiplex PCR; TCRdb's table is partial and in-frame only. The data contain approximately 250,000 clones, just under 90% of them singletons. The sample was PBMCs or T cells enriched from blood (not recorded which). Every receptor here comes from a woman aged 25 to 39 with acute COVID-19.

The chain recombines TRBV20-1 with TRBJ2-3, with 7 bases identical to TRBD2. The junction had 15 bases not matched to a gene; V was cut back by 3 bases and J by 0 bases. The germline gives CDR1 DFQATT, CDR2 SNEGSKA (reference sequence). CDR3 length: 18 residues. The CDR3 spells CSASSQYQPGLSTDTQYF. DNA of the CDR3: TGCAGTGCTAGTTCCCAATACCAACCGGGACTAAGCACAGATACGCAGTATTTT.

V is TRBV27 and J is TRBJ2-1, with TRBD2 matching over 13 bases. The germline gives CDR1 MNHEY, CDR2 SMNVEV (reference sequence). This CDR3 has 16 residues. V shed 6 bases and J 8 bases; nucleotides not matched to a gene: 10. The CDR3 is CASRHLLAGGGDEQFF. CDR3 DNA: TGTGCCAGCAGACACCTACTAGCGGGAGGGGGCGATGAGCAGTTCTTC.

The gene calls are TRBV3-1 (or the pseudogene TRBV3-2) and TRBJ2-1; no clear D gene. V lost 1 base to trimming and J lost 6 bases, with 13 bases between them. This CDR3 region has 15 residues. Germline V gene lookup returns CDR1 LGHDT and CDR2 YNNKEL (reference sequence). The CDR3 region is CASSQGRVFGNEQFF. The CDR3, as DNA: TGTGCCAGCAGCCAAGGCCGGGTTTTCGGCAATGAGCAGTTCTTC.

V and J are TRBV19 and TRBJ2-1, with 7 bases lining up with TRBD2. Germline assignment: CDR1 LNHDA and CDR2 SQIVND (reference sequence). CDR3 size: 14 residues. Trimming at V came to 5 bases and at J to 4 bases, leaving 5 bases not matched to a gene. The CDR3 here is CASSQRGEYNEQFF. CDR3 coding DNA: TGTGCCAGTAGTCAGCGGGGAGAGTACAATGAGCAGTTCTTC.

This clone was picked up one time. CDR3: CASSTPIAGGRNEQFF. Written as DNA, the CDR3 is TGTGCCAGCAGCACCCCAATAGCGGGAGGGCGAAATGAGCAGTTCTTC. The chain recombines TRBV5-6 with TRBJ2-1; 11 bases map to TRBD2. Per germline, CDR1 SGHDT and CDR2 YYEEEE. The V segment lost 4 bases and the J segment 7 bases; nucleotides outside the gene matches: 10. There are 16 residues in the CDR3.

The V gene is TRBV18, the J gene TRBJ2-3, with 9 bases matching TRBD1. CDR1 is KGHSH and CDR2 is LQKENI in the germline V gene. Trimming removed 6 bases from V and 0 bases from J; junction bases left unmatched: 13. The CDR3 contains 18 residues. The chain's CDR3 is CASSPTLTGGGSTDTQYF. DNA for the CDR3: TGTGCCAGCTCGCCAACCTTGACAGGGGGAGGTAGCACAGATACGCAGTATTTT.

This chain uses TRBV14 with TRBJ2-1, with 8 positions matching TRBD1. Germline V gene lookup returns CDR1 SGHDN and CDR2 FVKESK. With V trimmed by 3 bases and J by 2 bases, 3 bases remained unmatched. The CDR3 consists of 15 residues. For the CDR3, the DNA is TGTGCCAGCAGCCAGACGACAGGGGCCTACAATGAGCAGTTCTTC. Its protein is CASSQTTGAYNEQFF. Full variable domain (missing parts from reference TRBV14 and TRBJ2-1): EAGVTQFPSHSVIEKGQTVTLRCDPISGHDNLYWYRRVMGKEIKFLLHFVKESKQDESGMPNNRFLAERTGGTYSTLKVQPAELEDSGVYFCASSQTTGAYNEQFFGPGTRLTVL.

CDR3 amino acids: CASSSDTSYGYTF. CDR3 nucleotide sequence: TGTGCCAGCAGTTCGGACACCTCCTATGGCTACACCTTC. This rearrangement joins TRBV6-5 to TRBJ1-2; the D gene is possibly TRBD1 (5 bases). There are 13 residues in the CDR3. V lost 4 bases to trimming and J lost 4 bases, with 10 bases between them. The germline V gene has CDR1 MNHEY and CDR2 SVGAGI.

The chain joins TRBV2 to TRBJ2-1; TRBD2 matches at 11 bases. CDR1 and CDR2 (germline): SNHLY, FYNNEI. The CDR3 is made up of 16 amino acids. The junction had 7 bases not matched to a gene; V was cut back by 6 bases and J by 3 bases. The CDR3 bases are TGTGCCAGCAGCCAGACCGGGACTAGCGGCTACAATGAGCAGTTCTTC. It is translated as CASSQTGTSGYNEQFF.

The gene calls are TRBV28 and TRBJ1-6; unclear D gene. Germline-derived CDR1 and CDR2 are MDHEN and SYDVKM. The CDR3 spans 14 residues. Trimming pared 3 bases from V and 9 bases from J, leaving 12 bases between. Here the CDR3 reads CASSFVETGSPLHF. The CDR3, as DNA: TGTGCCAGCAGTTTTGTAGAAACGGGTTCACCCCTCCACTTT.

This chain joins TRBV5-1 and TRBJ2-3, with D uncertain. V was pared by 0 bases and J by 6 bases, with 20 bases between. The CDR3 has 17 residues. Germline V lookup: CDR1 SGHRS, CDR2 YFSETQ. The CDR3 DNA reads as TGCGCCAGCAGCTTGGTCGGATCCACCCAGGCTGGGGATACGCAGTATTTT. Protein product: CASSLVGSTQAGDTQYF.

This clone was found a few times. The V call is TRBV5-1, the J call TRBJ1-2; 7 bases map to TRBD1. The CDR3 length is 12 residues. The ends lost 4 bases at V and 5 bases at J; junction bases unmatched: 2. CDR1 and CDR2 (germline): SGHRS, YFSETQ. CDR3 coding DNA: TGCGCCAGCAGCGAGACAGGGTATGGCTACACCTTC. Amino acids: CASSETGYGYTF.

This clone was seen a single time. J is TRBJ2-2 and V is TRBV25-1, with D unclear. Germline loops: CDR1 MGHDK, CDR2 SYGVNS. V was shortened by 1 base and J by 4 bases, with 16 bases between the two germline ends. The CDR3 contains 17 residues. CDR3 DNA: TGTGCCAGCAGTGAATTTTACAGTCCTATAAGCACCGGGGAGCTGTTTTTT. Translation: CASSEFYSPISTGELFF.

The chain is built from TRBV4-1 and TRBJ1-5; 8 bases fit TRBD1. V dropped 1 base and J dropped 3; count of bases not matched to a gene: 5. CDR1 and CDR2 from the germline V gene are MGHRA and YSYEKL. The CDR3 contains 16 residues. CDR3 sequence: CASSQGTGTPNQPQHF. The CDR3 bases are TGCGCCAGCAGCCAAGGGACAGGGACCCCCAATCAGCCCCAGCATTTT.

Note on this clone: Other DNA sequences in the same sample also yield this CDR3. This rearrangement joins TRBV27 to TRBJ2-7; D remains ambiguous. Germline lookup yields CDR1 MNHEY and CDR2 SMNVEV (reference sequence). This CDR3 is built from 11 residues. Trimming removed 4 bases from V and 4 bases from J, with 5 bases in between. CDR3 sequence (DNA): TGTGCCAGCAGTTCGTCTTACGAGCAGTACTTC. This codes for CASSSSYEQYF.

V is TRBV30 and J is TRBJ1-1, with TRBD1 matching 7 bases. After removal of 4 bases from V and 7 bases from J, the junction contained 12 bases not matched to a gene. This CDR3 spans 14 amino acids. Germline V gene data show CDR1 as GTSNPN and CDR2 as SVGIG (reference sequence). In nucleotides, the CDR3 is TGTGCCTGGAATCAGGGGGTCGGCGCGGTTGAAGCTTTCTTT. It encodes CAWNQGVGAVEAFF.

The CDR3 DNA sequence: TGTGCCAGCAGCTCTAGCGGGGGGGACTACAATGAGCAGTTCTTC. Its translation: CASSSSGGDYNEQFF. The chain joins TRBV3-1 (or the pseudogene TRBV3-2) to TRBJ2-1, with TRBD2 matching 12 bases. Losses at the gene ends were 5 bases for V and 3 bases for J; bases not matched to a gene: 2. CDR1 is LGHDT, CDR2 YNNKEL, per germline (reference sequence). The CDR3 runs to 15 residues.

The rearrangement uses TRBV29-1 and TRBJ2-1, with 9 bases aligning to TRBD1. Losses at the gene ends were 6 bases for V and 10 bases for J; bases not matched to a gene: 7. Germline V gene sequence: CDR1 SQVTM, CDR2 ANQGSEA. The CDR3 is 12 amino acids. CDR3 protein: CSVGRTGDEQFF. CDR3 nucleotides: TGCAGCGTCGGGAGGACAGGGGACGAGCAGTTCTTC.

The chain has TRBV5-1 and TRBJ1-1; D might be TRBD1 (6 bases). Trimming removed 7 bases from V and 4 bases from J, with 14 bases in between. The CDR3 sequence is 13 residues long. Germline V gene sequence: CDR1 SGHRS, CDR2 YFSETQ. The DNA for the CDR3 is TGCGCCAGCGGGGACACGCTATCCACTGAAGCTTTCTTT. This translates into CASGDTLSTEAFF.

This chain links TRBV5-4 with TRBJ2-7; 7 bases align to TRBD2. The germline CDR1 and CDR2 sequences are SGHNT and YYREEE (reference sequence). The CDR3 runs to 14 residues. With V trimmed by 1 base and J by 6 bases, 7 bases remained unmatched. The CDR3 region has the DNA TGTGCCAGCAGCTTGAACCGGGGGGATCGCGAGCAGTACTTC. This encodes CASSLNRGDREQYF.

This rearrangement joins TRBV29-1 to TRBJ2-7; 9 bases are shared with TRBD2. Germline trimming cut 1 base from V and 4 bases from J; bases unmatched to any gene: 5. CDR3 length: 14 residues. Looked up from germline, CDR1 is SQVTM and CDR2 is ANQGSEA. The CDR3 here is CSVEGAGGLYEQYF. The CDR3 nucleotides read TGCAGCGTTGAAGGAGCGGGAGGACTATACGAGCAGTACTTC.

This chain connects TRBV25-1 to TRBJ2-6; the D is unclear. The CDR3 is made up of 17 amino acids. V gave up 1 base and J gave up 0 bases, with 10 bases separating them. Per germline, CDR1 MGHDK and CDR2 SYGVNS. The CDR3 loop reads CASSEFSSRSGANVLTF. Written as DNA, the CDR3 is TGTGCCAGCAGTGAATTTTCGTCGCGCTCTGGGGCCAACGTCCTGACTTTC.

The V call is TRBV6-5, the J call TRBJ1-2; 7 bases are shared with TRBD1. Per germline, CDR1 MNHEY and CDR2 SVGAGI. The CDR3 is made up of 13 amino acids. Losses at the gene ends were 9 bases for V and 1 base for J; bases not matched to a gene: 5. CDR3 amino acids: CASSGQINYGYTF. DNA for the CDR3: TGTGCCAGTTCGGGACAGATTAACTATGGCTACACCTTC.

The chain links TRBV21-1 to TRBJ1-6. TRBV21-1 is a pseudogene segment. The CDR3 contains 16 residues. The CDR3 sequence is CASSKAGTTGDSPLHF. CDR3 coding DNA: TGTGCCAGCAGCAAAGCGGGGACTACTGGCGATTCACCCCTCCACTTT.

This rearrangement joins TRBV28 to TRBJ1-2; weak D call: TRBD1 (6 bases). V shed 4 bases and J shed 8 bases, with 11 bases lying between them. The CDR3 is 12 amino acids. Germline CDR1 is MDHEN and CDR2 is SYDVKM. The chain's CDR3 is CASSSRGRGYTF. CDR3 coding DNA: TGTGCCAGCAGTTCCAGGGGACGGGGCTACACCTTC.

V and J are TRBV19 and TRBJ1-1; D is perhaps TRBD1 (5 bases). V lost 7 bases to trimming and J lost 3 bases, with 15 bases between them. Germline V gene sequence: CDR1 LNHDA, CDR2 SQIVND (reference sequence). CDR3 length: 14 residues. The CDR3 nucleotides are TGTGCCAGTAAGACCCCAGGGATTGACACTGAAGCTTTCTTT. This codes for CASKTPGIDTEAFF.

This clone has just a few counts. V gene TRBV4-1 combines with J gene TRBJ2-2; 7 bases are shared with TRBD1. V lost 4 bases and J lost 7; bases outside the gene matches: 15. Germline CDR1 MGHRA, CDR2 YSYEKL. This CDR3 has 17 amino acids. The CDR3 DNA sequence: TGCGCCAGCAGCCTAAGATCTGTCCATACAGGGGACGGGGAGCTGTTTTTT. As protein: CASSLRSVHTGDGELFF.